These 18 T cell receptor beta chains originate from one sample sequenced in a study of blood T cell repertoires in COVID-19. Clones were read by immunoSEQ multiplex PCR, and TCRdb kept only the in-frame ones, dropping some. This table holds a few hundred thousand clones, more than 85% found once. The sequencing sample was made of PBMCs or T cells enriched from blood (not recorded which). The receptors derive from a woman between 25 and 40 years old who had recovered from COVID-19.

This clone was found a few times. The V and J genes are TRBV2 and TRBJ1-2; D possibly corresponds to TRBD1 (6 bases). The CDR3 is 14 residues long. V dropped 4 bases and J dropped 5 bases, with 14 bases sitting between them. CDR1 is SNHLY, CDR2 FYNNEI, per germline. CDR3 bases: TGTGCCAGCAGTGGGAAGACAGGCGGATATGGCTACACCTTC. Encoded protein: CASSGKTGGYGYTF.

The chain carries TRBV27 and TRBJ2-2; TRBD1 is a possible D gene (6 bases). The length of the CDR3 is 18 residues. Germline CDR1 MNHEY, CDR2 SMNVEV (reference sequence). Trimming shortened V by 2 bases and J by 1 base, and 17 bases separated the two germline ends. In DNA, the CDR3 is TGTGCCAGCAGTTTACGTAAAACAAGGGGGTGGAACACCGGGGAGCTGTTTTTT. Protein sequence: CASSLRKTRGWNTGELFF.

The chain recombines TRBV28 with TRBJ2-7, with 8 nucleotides matching TRBD2. The CDR3 sequence is 14 residues long. CDR1 and CDR2 (germline): MDHEN, SYDVKM. V lost 2 bases, J lost 5 bases, and 5 bases stayed unmatched. CDR3: CASSLPGGPHEQYF. The DNA of the CDR3 is TGTGCCAGCAGTTTACCGGGAGGGCCCCACGAGCAGTACTTC.

V gene TRBV5-4 combines with J gene TRBJ2-7; 9 bases align to TRBD2. Germline assignment: CDR1 SGHNT and CDR2 YYREEE (reference sequence). J was trimmed by 7 bases and V by 0 bases; bases with no gene match: 5. This CDR3 is built from 14 residues. CDR3 sequence (DNA): TGTGCCAGCAGCTTGGAGTTAGCGGGAGATGAGCAGTACTTC. Its translation is CASSLELAGDEQYF. The variable domain in full, completed from reference TRBV5-4 and TRBJ2-7, reads ETGVTQSPTHLIKTRGQQVTLRCSSQSGHNTVSWYQQALGQGPQFIFQYYREEENGRGNFPPRFSGLQFPNYSSELNVNALELDDSALYLCASSLELAGDEQYFGPGTRLTVT.

The chain joins TRBV28 to TRBJ2-2, with 8 nucleotides matching TRBD2. The V and J ends lost 5 bases and 7 bases, in that order; junction bases with no gene match: 9. There are 15 residues in the CDR3. Germline loops: CDR1 MDHEN, CDR2 SYDVKM. The CDR3 DNA reads TGTGCCAGCAGTCTGAAGCGGGAGAGGGACGGGGAGCTGTTTTTT. Protein sequence: CASSLKRERDGELFF.

This clone was seen once. J is TRBJ1-2 and V is TRBV29-1; tentative D call: TRBD1 (6 bases). Trimming removed 3 bases at V and 6 bases at J, with 20 bases between. There are 15 residues in the CDR3. CDR1 is SQVTM, CDR2 ANQGSEA, per germline. The CDR3 bases are TGCAGCGTTGAGGATCACAAACAGGGCCGGGATGGCTACACCTTC. Its protein product is CSVEDHKQGRDGYTF.

The chain is built from TRBV6-5 and TRBJ1-1; D is ambiguous. CDR3 length equals 14 residues. V lost 8 bases to trimming and J lost 4 bases, with 17 bases between them. Germline CDR1 MNHEY, CDR2 SVGAGI. CDR3 sequence reads: CASPPEGDSTEAFF. CDR3 coding DNA: TGTGCCAGCCCCCCGGAGGGAGATTCCACTGAAGCTTTCTTT.

The chain links TRBV6-6 to TRBJ1-2, with D possibly matching TRBD1 (5 bases). The CDR3 sequence is 13 residues long. V was clipped by 3 bases and J by 7 bases, with 12 bases between them. Germline V gives CDR1 MNHNY, CDR2 SVGAGI (reference sequence). CDR3 region: CASSYPGEGGYTF. CDR3 DNA: TGTGCCAGCAGTTATCCGGGGGAAGGTGGCTACACCTTC.

The genes are TRBV12-3 or TRBV12-4 and TRBJ2-7; D unresolved. V gave up 7 bases and J gave up 6 bases, with 13 bases separating them. This CDR3 spans 12 amino acids. CDR3 sequence: CASTRLLGEQYF. For the CDR3, the DNA is TGTGCCAGCACTCGACTGTTGGGCGAGCAGTACTTC.

The chain joins TRBV6-5 to TRBJ2-7; TRBD2 aligns across 7 bases. The CDR3 covers 14 residues. The trim removed 6 bases at V and 2 bases at J, leaving 7 bases unmatched. Germline V lookup: CDR1 MNHEY, CDR2 SVGAGI. CDR3: CASRRSGTTYEQYF. CDR3 nucleotides: TGTGCCAGCAGACGGAGCGGGACTACCTACGAGCAGTACTTC.

Of note for this clone: A much larger clone lies one base from this, so it may be a read error. The chain employs TRBV7-9 and TRBJ1-1; no reliable D call. The V gene's germline CDR1 is SEHNR and CDR2 FQNEAQ (reference sequence). V shed 3 bases and J shed 1 base, with 3 bases lying between them. CDR3 length: 12 amino acids. CDR3 sequence (DNA): TGTGCCAGCAGCTTTAGGAACACTGAAGCTTTCTTT. Translating gives CASSFRNTEAFF.

V and J are TRBV6-5 and TRBJ1-2, with D perhaps TRBD1 (6 bases). V was clipped by 7 bases and J by 8 bases, with 17 bases between them. The CDR3 contains 13 residues. Germline lookup yields CDR1 MNHEY and CDR2 SVGAGI. In DNA, the CDR3 is TGTGCCAGCACTTTAGGGGGGGCCGGGGGCTACACCTTC. Translated, it gives CASTLGGAGGYTF.

The V call is TRBV24-1, the J call TRBJ2-7; maybe TRBD2 (6 bases). The CDR3 extends over 14 amino acids. Germline V gives CDR1 KGHDR, CDR2 SFDVKD. Deletions cut 9 bases from V and 3 bases from J, with 17 bases between. As DNA, the CDR3 is TGTGCCACCGCCACGGGAGACAGAAGCTACGAGCAGTACTTC. It codes for CATATGDRSYEQYF.

The chain joins TRBV19 to TRBJ2-2; D not certain. Germline CDR1 and CDR2: LNHDA and SQIVND (reference sequence). Trimming shortened V by 1 base and J by 1 base, and 4 bases separated the two germline ends. The CDR3 spans 14 residues. CDR3 in DNA: TGTGCCAGTAGTATAGGCGGGAACACCGGGGAGCTGTTTTTT. It codes for CASSIGGNTGELFF.

This clone was seen only once. The same CDR3 also results from other DNA sequences found in this sample. V and J are TRBV11-2 and TRBJ2-1; D possibly corresponds to TRBD1 (5 bases). This CDR3 is 12 amino acids long. Trimming removed 3 bases at V and 6 bases at J, with 6 bases between. Germline values: CDR1 SGHAT, CDR2 FQNNGV. The CDR3 nucleotides read TGTGCCAGCAGCTTGCAGGGCAATGAGCAGTTCTTC. This encodes CASSLQGNEQFF.

The CDR3 DNA is TGTGCCAGCAGTTACCGGGGTTGGAACGAGCAGTACTTC. This sequence encodes CASSYRGWNEQYF. The chain links TRBV6-2 or TRBV6-3 to TRBJ2-7; possible D gene TRBD2, 5 bases. The V gene's germline CDR1 is MNHEY and CDR2 SVGEGT. Trimming removed 2 bases from V and 5 bases from J, with 10 bases in between. The CDR3 is made up of 13 amino acids.

V gene TRBV2 combines with J gene TRBJ2-1, with TRBD2 matching over 8 bases. Germline lookup yields CDR1 SNHLY and CDR2 FYNNEI. Trimming at V came to 1 base and at J to 4 bases, leaving 3 bases not matched to a gene. This CDR3 is 15 amino acids long. The CDR3 loop is CASSEGTSRYNEQFF. CDR3 nucleotide sequence: TGTGCCAGCAGTGAAGGGACTAGCCGATACAATGAGCAGTTCTTC. Full variable domain (remainder filled in from reference TRBV2 and TRBJ2-1): EPEVTQTPSHQVTQMGQEVILRCVPISNHLYFYWYRQILGQKVEFLVSFYNNEISEKSEIFDDQFSVERPDGSNFTLKIRSTKLEDSAMYFCASSEGTSRYNEQFFGPGTRLTVL.

This chain uses TRBV11-3 with TRBJ1-1, with D tentatively TRBD1 (6 bases). V was pared by 4 bases and J by 5 bases, with 14 bases between. This CDR3 has 14 amino acids. CDR1 is SGHNT, CDR2 YENEEA, per germline. CDR3 sequence reads: CASSSRGGETEAFF. CDR3 DNA sequence: TGTGCCAGCAGCTCTAGGGGGGGAGAAACTGAAGCTTTCTTT.